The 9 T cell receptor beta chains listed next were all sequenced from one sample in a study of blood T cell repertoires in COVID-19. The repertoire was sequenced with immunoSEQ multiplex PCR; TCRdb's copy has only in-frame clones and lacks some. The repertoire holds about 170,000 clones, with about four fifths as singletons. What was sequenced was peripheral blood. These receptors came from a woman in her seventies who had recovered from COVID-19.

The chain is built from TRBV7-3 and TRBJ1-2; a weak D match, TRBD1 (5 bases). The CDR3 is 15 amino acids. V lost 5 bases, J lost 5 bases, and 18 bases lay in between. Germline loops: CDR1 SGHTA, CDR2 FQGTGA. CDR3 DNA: TGTGCCAGCAGCCCCAGGAGGGGATTGTGGTATGGCTACACCTTC. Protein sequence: CASSPRRGLWYGYTF.

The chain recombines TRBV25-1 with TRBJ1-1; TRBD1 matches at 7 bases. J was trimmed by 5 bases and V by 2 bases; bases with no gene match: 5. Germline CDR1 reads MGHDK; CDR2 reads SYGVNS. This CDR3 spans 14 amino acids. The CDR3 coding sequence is TGTGCCAGCAGTGAAAGGGGGCCCCGGACTGAAGCTTTCTTT. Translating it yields CASSERGPRTEAFF.

CDR3 DNA: TGTGCCAGCAGCGACGGACTAGCGGGAAACAATGAGCAGTTCTTC. As protein: CASSDGLAGNNEQFF. This rearrangement joins TRBV7-3 to TRBJ2-1; 12 positions agree with TRBD2. With V trimmed by 5 bases and J by 5 bases, 4 bases remained unmatched. CDR1 and CDR2 from the germline V gene are SGHTA and FQGTGA. This CDR3 has 15 residues.

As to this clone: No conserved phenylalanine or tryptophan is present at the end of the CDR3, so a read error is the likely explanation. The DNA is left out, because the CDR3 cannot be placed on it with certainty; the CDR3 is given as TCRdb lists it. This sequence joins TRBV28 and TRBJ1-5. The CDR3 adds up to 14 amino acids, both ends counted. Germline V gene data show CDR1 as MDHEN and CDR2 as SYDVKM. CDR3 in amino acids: CASSFEAGGSGYTL.

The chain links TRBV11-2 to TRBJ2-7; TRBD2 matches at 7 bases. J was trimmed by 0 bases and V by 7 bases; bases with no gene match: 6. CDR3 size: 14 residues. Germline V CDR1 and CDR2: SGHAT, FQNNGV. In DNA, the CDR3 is TGTGCCAGCACCACCCTAGCGGCCTCCTACGAGCAGTACTTC. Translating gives CASTTLAASYEQYF. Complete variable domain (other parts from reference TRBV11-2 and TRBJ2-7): EAGVAQSPRYKIIEKRQSVAFWCNPISGHATLYWYQQILGQGPKLLIQFQNNGVVDDSQLPKDRFSAERLKGVDSTLKIQPAKLEDSAVYLCASTTLAASYEQYFGPGTRLTVT.

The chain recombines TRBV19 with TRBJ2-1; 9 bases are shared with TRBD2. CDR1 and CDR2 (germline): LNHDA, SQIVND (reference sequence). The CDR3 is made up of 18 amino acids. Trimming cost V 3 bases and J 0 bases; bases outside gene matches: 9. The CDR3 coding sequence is TGTGCCAGTAGTATTTGGCTAGCGGGGACCCGCTCCTACAATGAGCAGTTCTTC. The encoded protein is CASSIWLAGTRSYNEQFF.

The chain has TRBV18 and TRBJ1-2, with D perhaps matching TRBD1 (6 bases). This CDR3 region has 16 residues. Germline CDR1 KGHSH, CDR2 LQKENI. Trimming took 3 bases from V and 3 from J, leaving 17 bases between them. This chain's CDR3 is CASSPTIRGFDYGYTF. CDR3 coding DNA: TGTGCCAGCTCACCGACAATCAGGGGCTTCGACTATGGCTACACCTTC.

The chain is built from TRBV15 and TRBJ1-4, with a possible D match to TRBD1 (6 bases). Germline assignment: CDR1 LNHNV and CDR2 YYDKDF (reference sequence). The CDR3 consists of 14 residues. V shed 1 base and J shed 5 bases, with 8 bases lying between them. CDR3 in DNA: TGTGCCACCAGCAGAGGACAGGCGAATGAAAAACTGTTTTTT. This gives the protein CATSRGQANEKLFF.

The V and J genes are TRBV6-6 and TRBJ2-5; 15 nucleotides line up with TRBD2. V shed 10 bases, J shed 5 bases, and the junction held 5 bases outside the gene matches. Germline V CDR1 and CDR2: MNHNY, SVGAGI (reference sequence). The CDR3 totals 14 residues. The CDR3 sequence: CATAGTSGRETQYF. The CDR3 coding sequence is TGTGCCACCGCCGGGACTAGCGGGAGGGAGACCCAGTACTTC.